This TCR beta chain was documented in a study of T cell changes during pregnancy in multiple sclerosis. Germline CDR1 and CDR2: MNHNS and SASEGT. The V end was cut by 6 bases, the J end by 1 base, with 15 bases between. The CDR3 is 15 residues long. Data came from immunoSEQ multiplex PCR; TCRdb stores just in-frame clones and leaves some out. The data show 38,000 or so clones, more than 90% seen once. This TCR derives from a female donor with multiple sclerosis, enrolled in a pregnancy study. This sample comprised peripheral blood, obtained before pregnancy. V gene TRBV6-1 combines with J gene TRBJ2-5; the D gene is possibly TRBD2 (6 bases). This CDR3 is CASSQNAGSQETQYF. The CDR3 nucleotides read TGTGCCAGCAGCCAGAACGCGGGAAGCCAAGAGACCCAGTACTTC.